The rows below give T cell receptor beta chains drawn from one sample of a study of response to subunit inactivated influenza vaccine. TCRdb called the RT-PCR reads again in MiXCR, with one record for every CDR3 protein. This sample yields around 500,000 distinct CDR3 sequences, of which approximately 11% are seen a single time; 9.5% to 15% belongs to the top ten. This specimen was PBMCs from blood, taken around seven weeks after vaccination. The receptor source for this set is a man in his fifties or sixties who received an inactivated influenza vaccine. Each CDR3 is given with its conserved first and last residue. A D gene is named only where the DNA matches it firmly. Size tells how often a clone was seen (once, few, many) or the class of an expanded clone, and some rows leave it out.

d_call: NA
cdr3_length: 14
j_call: TRBJ2-6
v_call: TRBV20-1
clone_size: NA
cdr3_nt: TGCAGTGCTAGTTATGGTTCCGGGGCCAACGTCCTGACTTTC
cdr3_aa: CSASYGSGANVLTF

d_call: TRBD1
cdr3_length: 15
j_call: TRBJ1-4
v_call: TRBV28
clone_size: NA
cdr3_nt: TGTGCCAGCAGTGGTAACAGGGGGACGGGTGAAAAACTGTTTTTT
cdr3_aa: CASSGNRGTGEKLFF

d_call: NA
cdr3_length: 14
j_call: TRBJ1-4
v_call: TRBV12-3/TRBV12-4
clone_size: many
cdr3_nt: TGTGCCAGCAGTGGACCTGCAACTAATGAAAAACTGTTTTTT
cdr3_aa: CASSGPATNEKLFF

d_call: NA
cdr3_length: 16
j_call: TRBJ2-7
v_call: TRBV7-9
clone_size: NA
cdr3_nt: TGTGCCAGCACTCATATGTGGGACGTGAGCTCCTACGAGCAGTACTTC
cdr3_aa: CASTHMWDVSSYEQYF

d_call: NA
cdr3_length: 13
j_call: TRBJ2-7
v_call: TRBV20-1
clone_size: few
cdr3_nt: TGCAGTGCTGAGGCACAGACCTCCTACGAGCAGTACTTC
cdr3_aa: CSAEAQTSYEQYF

d_call: TRBD2
cdr3_length: 16
j_call: TRBJ2-7
v_call: TRBV14
clone_size: NA
cdr3_nt: TGTGCCAGCAGCCAAGATTGGCTAGCGGGATCCTACGAGCAGTACTTC
cdr3_aa: CASSQDWLAGSYEQYF

d_call: NA
cdr3_length: 17
j_call: TRBJ1-5
v_call: TRBV5-1
clone_size: few
cdr3_nt: TGCGCCAGCAGCTTGAGCCCCCAGGGTGTGGGCAATCAGCCCCAGCATTTT
cdr3_aa: CASSLSPQGVGNQPQHF

d_call: NA
cdr3_length: 15
j_call: TRBJ1-2
v_call: TRBV6-1
clone_size: few
cdr3_nt: TGTGCCAGCAGTGGACGGGTGGGGGATAACTATGGCTACACCTTC
cdr3_aa: CASSGRVGDNYGYTF

d_call: NA
cdr3_length: 13
j_call: TRBJ2-6
v_call: TRBV28
clone_size: NA
cdr3_nt: TGTGCCAGCAGATCGACTGGGGCCAACGTCCTGACTTTC
cdr3_aa: CASRSTGANVLTF

d_call: NA
cdr3_length: 14
j_call: TRBJ1-2
v_call: TRBV7-2
clone_size: many
cdr3_nt: TGTGCCAGCAGCCGTACGAGGGTCACGGATGGCTACACCTTC
cdr3_aa: CASSRTRVTDGYTF

d_call: NA
cdr3_length: 14
j_call: TRBJ1-5
v_call: TRBV6-2/TRBV6-3
clone_size: NA
cdr3_nt: TGTGCCAGCAGTTACCCCGGGAACAATCAGCCCCAGCATTTT
cdr3_aa: CASSYPGNNQPQHF

d_call: TRBD1
cdr3_length: 14
j_call: TRBJ2-1
v_call: TRBV12-3/TRBV12-4
clone_size: NA
cdr3_nt: TGTGCCAGCAGTGCCAGGGGGTCCTACAATGAGCAGTTCTTC
cdr3_aa: CASSARGSYNEQFF

d_call: NA
cdr3_length: 14
j_call: TRBJ2-1
v_call: TRBV7-8
clone_size: many
cdr3_nt: TGTGCCAGCAGCTGGACCGGGAACTACAATGAGCAGTTCTTC
cdr3_aa: CASSWTGNYNEQFF

d_call: TRBD1
cdr3_length: 14
j_call: TRBJ2-3
v_call: TRBV29-1
clone_size: many
cdr3_nt: TGCAGCGTTGGGGGGACAGGCCACGGGGATACGCAGTATTTT
cdr3_aa: CSVGGTGHGDTQYF

d_call: TRBD1
cdr3_length: 11
j_call: TRBJ1-1
v_call: TRBV28
clone_size: NA
cdr3_nt: TGTGCCAGCGGGACAGGGCTTGAAGCTTTCTTT
cdr3_aa: CASGTGLEAFF

d_call: NA
cdr3_length: 15
j_call: TRBJ1-5
v_call: TRBV20-1
clone_size: many
cdr3_nt: TGCAGTGCTAGAAAGGACGGATATAGCAATCAGCCCCAGCATTTT
cdr3_aa: CSARKDGYSNQPQHF

d_call: NA
cdr3_length: 13
j_call: TRBJ2-7
v_call: TRBV4-3
clone_size: few
cdr3_nt: TGCGCCAGCAGCCAACTCGGGAACTACGAGCAGTACTTC
cdr3_aa: CASSQLGNYEQYF

d_call: TRBD2
cdr3_length: 16
j_call: TRBJ2-1
v_call: TRBV25-1
clone_size: few
cdr3_nt: TGTGCCAGCAGTGAAATCGGACTAGCGGGACACAATGAGCAGTTCTTC
cdr3_aa: CASSEIGLAGHNEQFF

d_call: NA
cdr3_length: 15
j_call: TRBJ1-5
v_call: TRBV2
clone_size: NA
cdr3_nt: TGTGCCAGCAGTGAAGTGGTGTGGGCAAGACAGCCCCAGCATTTT
cdr3_aa: CASSEVVWARQPQHF

d_call: NA
cdr3_length: 16
j_call: TRBJ2-2
v_call: TRBV7-3
clone_size: once
cdr3_nt: TGTGCCAGCAGTTTAGTCATCGGGGGGAACACCGGGGAGCTGTTTTTT
cdr3_aa: CASSLVIGGNTGELFF

d_call: NA
cdr3_length: 15
j_call: TRBJ2-7
v_call: TRBV12-3/TRBV12-4
clone_size: few
cdr3_nt: TGTGCCAGCTCCTATTGGGGTCCTGGGGGCTACGAGCAGTACTTC
cdr3_aa: CASSYWGPGGYEQYF

d_call: NA
cdr3_length: 13
j_call: TRBJ2-7
v_call: TRBV12-3/TRBV12-4
clone_size: many
cdr3_nt: TGTGCCAGCAGACCTACAGGATACTACGAGCAGTACTTC
cdr3_aa: CASRPTGYYEQYF

d_call: NA
cdr3_length: 11
j_call: TRBJ1-1
v_call: TRBV25-1
clone_size: few
cdr3_nt: TGTGCCAGCAGTGAACAGGAGAAAGCTTTCTTT
cdr3_aa: CASSEQEKAFF

d_call: TRBD1
cdr3_length: 14
j_call: TRBJ1-2
v_call: TRBV29-1
clone_size: many
cdr3_nt: TGCAGCGTTGAAGCGCGACAGGGGAACTATGGCTACACCTTC
cdr3_aa: CSVEARQGNYGYTF

d_call: TRBD2
cdr3_length: 12
j_call: TRBJ2-1
v_call: TRBV12-3/TRBV12-4
clone_size: few
cdr3_nt: TGTGCCGCTGGGCGGGGGGGAGGTGAGCAGTTCTTC
cdr3_aa: CAAGRGGGEQFF

d_call: TRBD1
cdr3_length: 16
j_call: TRBJ2-3
v_call: TRBV11-2
clone_size: few
cdr3_nt: TGTGCCAGCAGCTTCCGGGACAGTCGATATACAGATACGCAGTATTTT
cdr3_aa: CASSFRDSRYTDTQYF

d_call: NA
cdr3_length: 15
j_call: TRBJ1-1
v_call: TRBV18
clone_size: few
cdr3_nt: TGTGCCAGTCTTTCGGGGGGTTCCCTGAACACTGAAGCTTTCTTT
cdr3_aa: CASLSGGSLNTEAFF

d_call: NA
cdr3_length: 13
j_call: TRBJ2-7
v_call: TRBV9
clone_size: NA
cdr3_nt: TGTGCCAGCAGCGTAGAGGGGGGCAACGAGCAGTACTTC
cdr3_aa: CASSVEGGNEQYF